These 15 T cell receptor beta chains came from one sample sequenced in a study of T cell responses to AZD1222 COVID-19 vaccine (dated by TCRdb to the early 2020s). Preparation of the library involved the immunoSEQ multiplex PCR assay. TCRdb took over this immuneACCESS table, retaining in-frame rearrangements with V and J assigned. Such tables are incomplete; in checked studies, under half of the missing clones stem from an unresolved V gene, and the remainder is unexplained. Counted in this sample were approximately 99,000 clones; roughly nine tenths of them appeared once. Around 2.7% of the sample is in the top ten clones. Read against the paper, the sample's time point label means: baseline before first vaccination. Sequencing was performed on peripheral blood, taken on day 0 of AZD1222 vaccination. These receptors all come from an adult in good health.

In its sample, this clone was seen once. The chain couples TRBV7-3 to TRBJ1-2; TRBD1 might be the D (6 bases). This CDR3 spans 14 amino acids. Per the germline V gene, CDR1 is SGHTA and CDR2 is FQGTGA. V lost 5 bases, J lost 8 bases, and 18 bases lay in between. Written as DNA, the CDR3 is TGTGCCAGCAGCACCCCCGGGACACCGGGAGGCTACACCTTC. The encoded protein is CASSTPGTPGGYTF.

V usage is TRBV4-2 and J usage is TRBJ2-1; TRBD2 agrees at 11 bases. CDR3 length: 16 residues. V trimming: 1 base; J trimming: 5 bases; junction bases outside the gene matches: 4. CDR1 is LGHNA and CDR2 is YNFKEQ in the germline V gene. CDR3 amino acids: CASSQGTSGLDNEQFF. As DNA, the CDR3 is TGTGCCAGCAGCCAAGGGACTAGCGGGTTAGACAATGAGCAGTTCTTC.

The rearrangement uses TRBV28 and TRBJ1-4; D is undetermined. V lost 3 bases to trimming and J lost 0 bases, with 17 bases between them. The germline V gene has CDR1 MDHEN and CDR2 SYDVKM. The CDR3 has 18 residues. The CDR3 reads CASSLGLTSITTNEKLFF. Here the CDR3 DNA reads TGTGCCAGCAGTTTGGGGTTGACCTCTATTACAACTAATGAAAAACTGTTTTTT.

J is TRBJ2-2 and V is TRBV24-1; the D gene is possibly TRBD2 (5 bases). The germline V gene has CDR1 KGHDR and CDR2 SFDVKD. Trimming stripped 8 bases from V and 4 bases from J, with 7 bases between. This CDR3 has 12 residues. The DNA of the CDR3 is TGTGCCACCACCCGGGGCACCGGGGAGCTGTTTTTT. Amino acid sequence: CATTRGTGELFF.

The rearrangement joins TRBV24-1 to TRBJ1-1; TRBD1 aligns across 7 bases. J gave up 5 bases and V 3 bases, and 8 bases lay outside the gene matches. The CDR3 is made up of 15 amino acids. The germline V gene has CDR1 KGHDR and CDR2 SFDVKD. CDR3 loop: CATSDVSGGRTEAFF. The CDR3 DNA reads TGTGCCACCAGTGATGTATCAGGGGGACGGACTGAAGCTTTCTTT.

This chain connects TRBV3-1 (or the pseudogene TRBV3-2) to TRBJ1-3; 8 nucleotides match TRBD1. The germline CDR1 and CDR2 sequences are LGHDT and YNNKEL (reference sequence). The CDR3 runs to 15 residues. J lost 4 bases, V lost 3 bases, and 5 bases had no gene match. CDR3 coding DNA: TGTGCCAGCAGCCATTCGGACAGGGTCGGAAACACCATATATTTT. It translates to CASSHSDRVGNTIYF.

The chain carries TRBV5-6 and TRBJ1-2; TRBD1 matches 8 bases. The germline gives CDR1 SGHDT, CDR2 YYEEEE. The CDR3 runs 14 residues. V lost 0 bases to trimming and J lost 8 bases; unmatched junction nucleotides: 6. Written as DNA, the CDR3 is TGTGCCAGCAGCTTGGCCGGGACAGGCAGGGGCTACACCTTC. Translation gives CASSLAGTGRGYTF. Full variable domain (outside the CDR3, taken from reference TRBV5-6 and TRBJ1-2): DAGVTQSPTHLIKTRGQQVTLRCSPKSGHDTVSWYQQALGQGPQFIFQYYEEEERQRGNFPDRFSGHQFPNYSSELNVNALLLGDSALYLCASSLAGTGRGYTFGSGTRLTVV.

V and J are TRBV6-2 or TRBV6-3 and TRBJ1-2; D may be TRBD1 (5 bases). Trimming took off 2 bases at V and 4 bases at J, with 14 bases between the two ends. CDR3 length equals 15 residues. Germline V gene data show CDR1 as MNHEY and CDR2 as SVGEGT. DNA of the CDR3: TGTGCCAGCAGTTACGCTCGGGACGGACTCTATGGCTACACCTTC. Encoded protein: CASSYARDGLYGYTF.

The chain recombines TRBV6-4 with TRBJ2-1; 8 bases line up with TRBD2. The germline CDR1 and CDR2 sequences are MRHNA and SNTAGT. The ends lost 5 bases at V and 6 bases at J; junction bases unmatched: 6. CDR3 size: 14 residues. DNA of the CDR3: TGTGCCAGCAGTCCCCGTACTAGCGGCAATGAGCAGTTCTTC. Translation: CASSPRTSGNEQFF.

This sequence joins TRBV7-6 and TRBJ2-7, with 11 bases that match TRBD2. CDR3 length equals 15 residues. Germline V gene data show CDR1 as SGHVS and CDR2 as FNYEAQ. J lost 6 bases, V lost 5 bases, and 9 bases had no gene match. CDR3 sequence (DNA): TGTGCCAGCAGCCAATACACGGGGACTAGCGGCGAGCAGTACGTC. Translating gives CASSQYTGTSGEQYV.

J is TRBJ2-3 and V is TRBV7-3; 12 bases are a match to TRBD2. V lost 3 bases to trimming and J lost 4 bases; unmatched junction nucleotides: 2. Germline V gives CDR1 SGHTA, CDR2 FQGTGA. The CDR3 loop spans 15 amino acids. Written as DNA, the CDR3 is TGTGCCAGCAGCTTGACTAGCGGGAGTGCAGATACGCAGTATTTT. Residues: CASSLTSGSADTQYF.

The rearrangement uses TRBV11-2 and TRBJ1-2; D gene unclear. The V end lost 0 bases, the J end lost 8 bases, and 10 bases lay between the germline ends. Germline assignment: CDR1 SGHAT and CDR2 FQNNGV. This CDR3 region has 13 residues. This CDR3 is CASSLDHPRGYTF. The CDR3 DNA is TGTGCCAGCAGCTTAGATCACCCGAGGGGCTACACCTTC.

This clone appeared once. This chain joins TRBV10-3 and TRBJ1-3; D gene ambiguous. The CDR3 runs 11 residues. CDR1 is ENHRY, CDR2 SYGVKD, per germline. The ends were cut back, 2 bases at V and 4 bases at J, with 0 bases in the middle. CDR3 region: CAISEGNTIYF. As DNA, the CDR3 is TGTGCCATCAGTGAGGGAAACACCATATATTTT.

The chain joins TRBV14 to TRBJ2-7; 10 nucleotides match TRBD2. The germline V gene has CDR1 SGHDN and CDR2 FVKESK. Trimming cost V 4 bases and J 4 bases; bases outside gene matches: 10. CDR3 length: 16 amino acids. The CDR3 loop is CASSRDLLAGVYEQYF. The CDR3, as DNA: TGTGCCAGCAGCCGCGACTTGCTAGCGGGGGTATACGAGCAGTACTTC.

The chain recombines TRBV7-9 with TRBJ1-1; unclear D gene. CDR3 length equals 16 residues. V shed 7 bases and J shed 3 bases, with 21 bases lying between them. CDR1 is SEHNR and CDR2 is FQNEAQ in the germline V gene (reference sequence). Here the CDR3 reads CASTCKGWVHHTEAFF. CDR3 nucleotide sequence: TGTGCCAGCACCTGTAAAGGATGGGTTCATCACACTGAAGCTTTCTTT.